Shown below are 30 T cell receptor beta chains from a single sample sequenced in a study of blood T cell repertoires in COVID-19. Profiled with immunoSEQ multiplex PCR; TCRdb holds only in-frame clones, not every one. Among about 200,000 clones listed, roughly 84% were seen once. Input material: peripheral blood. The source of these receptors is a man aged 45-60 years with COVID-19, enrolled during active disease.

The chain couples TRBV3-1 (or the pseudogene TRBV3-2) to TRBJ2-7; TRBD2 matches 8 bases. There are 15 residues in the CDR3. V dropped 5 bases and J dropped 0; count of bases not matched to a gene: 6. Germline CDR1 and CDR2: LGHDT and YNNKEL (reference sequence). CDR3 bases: TGTGCCAGCAGCTTCCAAAGCGGGAGCTCCTACGAGCAGTACTTC. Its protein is CASSFQSGSSYEQYF.

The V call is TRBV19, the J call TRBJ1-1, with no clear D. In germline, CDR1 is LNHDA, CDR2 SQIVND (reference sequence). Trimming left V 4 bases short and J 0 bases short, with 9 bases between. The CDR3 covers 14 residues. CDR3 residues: CASSTNGLNTEAFF. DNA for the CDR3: TGTGCCAGTAGTACCAATGGGCTGAACACTGAAGCTTTCTTT. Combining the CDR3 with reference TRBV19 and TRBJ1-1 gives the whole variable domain DGGITQSPKYLFRKEGQNVTLSCEQNLNHDAMYWYRQDPGQGLRLIYYSQIVNDFQKGDIAEGYSVSREKKESFPLTVTSAQKNPTAFYLCASSTNGLNTEAFFGQGTRLTVV.

The CDR3 loop reads CASDRAAVENYGYTF. In DNA, the CDR3 is TGTGCCAGCGACAGGGCGGCAGTAGAGAACTATGGCTACACCTTC. The chain recombines TRBV6-5 with TRBJ1-2; 7 bases map to TRBD1. Germline loops: CDR1 MNHEY, CDR2 SVGAGI. V lost 8 bases and J lost 2; bases outside the gene matches: 11. This CDR3 has 15 residues.

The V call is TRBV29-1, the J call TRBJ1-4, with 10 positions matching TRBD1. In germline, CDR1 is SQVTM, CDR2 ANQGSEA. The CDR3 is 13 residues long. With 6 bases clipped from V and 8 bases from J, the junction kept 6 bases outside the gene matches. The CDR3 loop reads CSVTGTGEEKLFF. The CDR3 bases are TGCAGCGTGACCGGGACAGGGGAGGAAAAACTGTTTTTT.

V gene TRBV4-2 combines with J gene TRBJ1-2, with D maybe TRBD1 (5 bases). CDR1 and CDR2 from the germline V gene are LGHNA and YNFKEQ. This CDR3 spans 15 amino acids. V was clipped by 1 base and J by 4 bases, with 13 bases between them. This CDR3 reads CASSQGGRGGYGYTF. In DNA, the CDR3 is TGTGCCAGCAGCCAAGGGGGGAGGGGCGGCTATGGCTACACCTTC.

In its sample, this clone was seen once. CDR3 DNA sequence: TGTGCCAGCAGCTCGAGCCGCCCCCTCCCCTTCTTC. This sequence encodes CASSSSRPLPFF. This chain joins TRBV7-2 and TRBJ2-1; D gene unclear. The germline CDR1 and CDR2 sequences are SGHTA and FQGNSA. Between the trimmed V and J ends, which lost 4 bases and 16 bases, there was a span of 17 bases. This CDR3 has 12 amino acids. Drawing the rest from reference TRBV7-2 and TRBJ2-1, the complete variable domain is GAGVSQSPSNKVTEKGKDVELRCDPISGHTALYWYRQSLGQGLEFLIYFQGNSAPDKSGLPSDRFSAERTGGSVSTLTIQRTQQEDSAVYLCASSSSRPLPFFGPGTRLTVL.

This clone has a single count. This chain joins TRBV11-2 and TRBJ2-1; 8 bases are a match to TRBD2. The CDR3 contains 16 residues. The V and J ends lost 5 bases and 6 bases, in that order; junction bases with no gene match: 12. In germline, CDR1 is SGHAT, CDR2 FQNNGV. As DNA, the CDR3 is TGTGCCAGCAGCCTAACACGGGGGGGAGGGCCCAATGAGCAGTTCTTC. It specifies CASSLTRGGGPNEQFF.

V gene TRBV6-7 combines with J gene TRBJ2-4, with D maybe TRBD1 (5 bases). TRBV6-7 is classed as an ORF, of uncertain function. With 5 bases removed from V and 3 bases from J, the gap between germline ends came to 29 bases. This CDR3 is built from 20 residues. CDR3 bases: TGTGCCAGCAGTCCACGGCCGCAGGGATCCGAAAGTGTGGGCAAAAACATTCAGTACTTC. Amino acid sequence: CASSPRPQGSESVGKNIQYF.

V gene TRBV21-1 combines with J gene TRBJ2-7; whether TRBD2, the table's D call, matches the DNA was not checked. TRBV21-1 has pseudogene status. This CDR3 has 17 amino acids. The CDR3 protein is CASSKTNGSGTSYEQYF. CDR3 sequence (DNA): TGTGCCAGCAGCAAAACAAACGGTAGCGGGACTTCCTACGAGCAGTACTTC.

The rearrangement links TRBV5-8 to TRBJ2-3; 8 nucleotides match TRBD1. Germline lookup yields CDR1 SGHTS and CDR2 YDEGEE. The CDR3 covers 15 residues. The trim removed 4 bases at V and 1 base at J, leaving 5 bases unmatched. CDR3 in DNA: TGTGCCAGCAGCCCAGGACAGGGTGGCACAGATACGCAGTATTTT. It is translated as CASSPGQGGTDTQYF.

CDR3 in amino acids: CATSRGEGWDTEAFF. CDR3 nucleotides: TGTGCCACCAGCAGGGGGGAGGGTTGGGACACTGAAGCTTTCTTT. The V gene is TRBV15, the J gene TRBJ1-1; perhaps TRBD1 as D (5 bases). Germline V gene sequence: CDR1 LNHNV, CDR2 YYDKDF (reference sequence). CDR3 length: 15 amino acids. V lost 3 bases and J 3 bases, leaving 14 bases between the germline ends.

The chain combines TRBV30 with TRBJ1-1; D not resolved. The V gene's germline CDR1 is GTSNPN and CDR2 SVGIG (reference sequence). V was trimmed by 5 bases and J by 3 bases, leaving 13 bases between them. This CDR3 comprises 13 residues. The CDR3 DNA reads TGTGCCTGGTCCCTAGGTTTGGACACTGAAGCTTTCTTT. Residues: CAWSLGLDTEAFF.

CDR3 amino acids: CASSPGTGTVHSGANVLTF. In DNA form, the CDR3 reads TGTGCCAGCAGTCCGGGGACCGGGACAGTCCACTCTGGGGCCAACGTCCTGACTTTC. The chain employs TRBV6-2 or TRBV6-3 and TRBJ2-6, with 7 bases aligning to TRBD1. CDR1 and CDR2 from the germline V gene are MNHEY and SVGEGT. This CDR3 comprises 19 residues. The V and J ends lost 5 bases and 0 bases, in that order; junction bases with no gene match: 13.

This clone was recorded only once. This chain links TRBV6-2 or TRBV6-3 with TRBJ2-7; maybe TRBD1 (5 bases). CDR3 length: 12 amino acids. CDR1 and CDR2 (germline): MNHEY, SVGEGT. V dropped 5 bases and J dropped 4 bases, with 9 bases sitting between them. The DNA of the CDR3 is TGTGCCAGCAGTGTTTCAGGGTACGAGCAGTACTTC. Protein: CASSVSGYEQYF.

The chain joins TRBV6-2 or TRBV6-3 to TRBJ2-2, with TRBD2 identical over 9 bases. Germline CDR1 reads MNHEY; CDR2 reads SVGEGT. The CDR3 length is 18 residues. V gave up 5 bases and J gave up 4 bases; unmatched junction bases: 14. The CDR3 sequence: CASSPRQLAGPGTGELFF. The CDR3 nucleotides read TGTGCCAGCAGTCCGCGTCAACTAGCGGGCCCGGGCACCGGGGAGCTGTTTTTT.

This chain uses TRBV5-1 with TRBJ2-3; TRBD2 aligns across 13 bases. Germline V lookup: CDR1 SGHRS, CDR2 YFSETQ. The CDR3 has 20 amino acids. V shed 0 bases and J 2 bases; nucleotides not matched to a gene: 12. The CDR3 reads CASSLGTSGGEWFSTDTQYF. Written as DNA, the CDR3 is TGCGCCAGCAGCTTGGGTACTAGCGGGGGGGAGTGGTTCTCCACAGATACGCAGTATTTT.

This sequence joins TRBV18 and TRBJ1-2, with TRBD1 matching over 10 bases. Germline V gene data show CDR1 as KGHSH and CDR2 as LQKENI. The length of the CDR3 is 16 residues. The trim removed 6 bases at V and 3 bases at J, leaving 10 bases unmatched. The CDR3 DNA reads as TGTGCCAGCTCGTCAACTCTCGGGACAGGGGACTATGGCTACACCTTC. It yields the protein CASSSTLGTGDYGYTF.

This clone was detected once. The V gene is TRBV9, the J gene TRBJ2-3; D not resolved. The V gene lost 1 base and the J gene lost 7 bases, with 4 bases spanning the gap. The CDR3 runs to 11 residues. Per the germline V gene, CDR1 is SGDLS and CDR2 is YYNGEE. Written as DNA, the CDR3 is TGTGCCAGCAGCGTACAAAATACGCAGTATTTT. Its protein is CASSVQNTQYF.

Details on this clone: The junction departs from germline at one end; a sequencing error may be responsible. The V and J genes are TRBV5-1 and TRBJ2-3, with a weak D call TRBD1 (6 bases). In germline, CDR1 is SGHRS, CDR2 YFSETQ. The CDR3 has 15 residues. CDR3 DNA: TGCGCCAGCAGTTTGGACAGCCACCGCACAGATACGCAGTATTTT. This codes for CASSLDSHRTDTQYF.

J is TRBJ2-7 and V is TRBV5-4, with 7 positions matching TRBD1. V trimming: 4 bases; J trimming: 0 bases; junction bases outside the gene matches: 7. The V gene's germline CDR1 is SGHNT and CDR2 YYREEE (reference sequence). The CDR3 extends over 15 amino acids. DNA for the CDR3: TGTGCCAGCAGCCCAGGGACAGCGAGCTCCTACGAGCAGTACTTC. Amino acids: CASSPGTASSYEQYF. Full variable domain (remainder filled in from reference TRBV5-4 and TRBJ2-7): ETGVTQSPTHLIKTRGQQVTLRCSSQSGHNTVSWYQQALGQGPQFIFQYYREEENGRGNFPPRFSGLQFPNYSSELNVNALELDDSALYLCASSPGTASSYEQYFGPGTRLTVT.

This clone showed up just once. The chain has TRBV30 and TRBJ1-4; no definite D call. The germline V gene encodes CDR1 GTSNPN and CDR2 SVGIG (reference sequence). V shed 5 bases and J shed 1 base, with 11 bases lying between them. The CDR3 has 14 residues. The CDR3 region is CAWATGITNEKLFF. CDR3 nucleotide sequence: TGTGCCTGGGCCACCGGGATAACTAATGAAAAACTGTTTTTT.

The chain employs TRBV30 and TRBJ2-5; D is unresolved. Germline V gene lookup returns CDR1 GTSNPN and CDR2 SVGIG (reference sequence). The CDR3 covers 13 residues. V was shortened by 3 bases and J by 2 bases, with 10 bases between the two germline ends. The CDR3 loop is CAWRWQAQETQYF. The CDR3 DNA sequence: TGTGCCTGGAGGTGGCAGGCTCAAGAGACCCAGTACTTC.

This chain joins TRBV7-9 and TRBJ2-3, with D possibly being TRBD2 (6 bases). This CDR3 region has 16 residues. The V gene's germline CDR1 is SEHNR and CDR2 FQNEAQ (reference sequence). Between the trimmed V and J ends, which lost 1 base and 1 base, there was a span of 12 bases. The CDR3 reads CASSLGPGGGTDTQYF. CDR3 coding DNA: TGTGCCAGCAGCTTAGGTCCTGGCGGGGGCACAGATACGCAGTATTTT.

The CDR3 nucleotides are TGTGCCAGTAGAGGGTCCGCGGGGGGGTACAATGAGCAGTTCTTC. This translates into CASRGSAGGYNEQFF. The gene calls are TRBV19 and TRBJ2-1, with 9 bases aligning to TRBD2. Germline CDR1 reads LNHDA; CDR2 reads SQIVND (reference sequence). CDR3 length: 15 amino acids. Losses at the gene ends were 6 bases for V and 4 bases for J; bases not matched to a gene: 7.

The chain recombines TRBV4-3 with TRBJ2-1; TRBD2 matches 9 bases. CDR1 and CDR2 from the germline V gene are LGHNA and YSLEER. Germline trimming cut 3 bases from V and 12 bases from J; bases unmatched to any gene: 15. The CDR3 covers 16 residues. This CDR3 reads CASSHPGTSSTPVQFF. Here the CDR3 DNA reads TGCGCCAGCAGCCACCCCGGGACTAGCTCCACGCCTGTGCAGTTCTTC.

CDR3 region: CASSMSSGRRNTGELFF. For the CDR3, the DNA is TGTGCCAGTAGTATGTCTAGCGGGCGCCGGAACACCGGGGAGCTGTTTTTT. The rearrangement joins TRBV19 to TRBJ2-2; the match to TRBD2 covers 8 bases. The CDR3 consists of 17 residues. CDR1 LNHDA and CDR2 SQIVND come from the germline V gene (reference sequence). J was trimmed by 1 base and V by 3 bases; bases with no gene match: 7.

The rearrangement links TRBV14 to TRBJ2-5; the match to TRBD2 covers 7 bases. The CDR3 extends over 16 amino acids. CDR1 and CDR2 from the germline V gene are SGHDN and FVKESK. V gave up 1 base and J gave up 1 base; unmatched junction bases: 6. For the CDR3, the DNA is TGTGCCAGCAGCCAAGTGGTCGGGAGGACCCAAGAGACCCAGTACTTC. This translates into CASSQVVGRTQETQYF.

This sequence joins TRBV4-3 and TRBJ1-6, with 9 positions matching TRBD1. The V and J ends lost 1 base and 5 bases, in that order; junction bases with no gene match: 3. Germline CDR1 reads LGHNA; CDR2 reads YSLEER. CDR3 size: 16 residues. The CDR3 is CASSQGTGANNSPLHF. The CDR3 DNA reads TGCGCCAGCAGCCAAGGGACAGGGGCCAATAATTCACCCCTCCACTTT.

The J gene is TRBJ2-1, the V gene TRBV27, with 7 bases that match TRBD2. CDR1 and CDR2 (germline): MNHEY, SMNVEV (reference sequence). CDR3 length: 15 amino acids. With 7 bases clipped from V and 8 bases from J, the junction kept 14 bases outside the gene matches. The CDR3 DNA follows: TGTGCCAGCACCCCGTTGGGGGGGGGTACTCATGAGCAGTTCTTC. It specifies CASTPLGGGTHEQFF.

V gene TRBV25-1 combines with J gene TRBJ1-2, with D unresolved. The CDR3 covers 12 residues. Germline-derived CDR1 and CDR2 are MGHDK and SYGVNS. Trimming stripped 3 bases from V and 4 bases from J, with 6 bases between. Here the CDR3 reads CASSDLGYGYTF. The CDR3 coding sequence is TGTGCCAGCAGTGACCTCGGCTATGGCTACACCTTC.